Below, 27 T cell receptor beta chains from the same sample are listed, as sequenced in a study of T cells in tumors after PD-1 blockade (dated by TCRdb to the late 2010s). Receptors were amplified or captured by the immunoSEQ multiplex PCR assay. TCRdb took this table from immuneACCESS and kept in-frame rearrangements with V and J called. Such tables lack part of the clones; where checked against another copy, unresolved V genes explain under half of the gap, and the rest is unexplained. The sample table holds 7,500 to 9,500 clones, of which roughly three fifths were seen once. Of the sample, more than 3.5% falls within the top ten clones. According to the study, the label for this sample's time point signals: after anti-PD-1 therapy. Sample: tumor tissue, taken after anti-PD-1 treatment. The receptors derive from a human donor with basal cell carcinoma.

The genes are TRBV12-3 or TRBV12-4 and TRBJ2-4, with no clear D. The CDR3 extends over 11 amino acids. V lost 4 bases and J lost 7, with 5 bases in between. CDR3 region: CASSSSNIQYF. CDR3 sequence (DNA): TGTGCCAGCAGTTCCTCTAACATTCAGTACTTC.

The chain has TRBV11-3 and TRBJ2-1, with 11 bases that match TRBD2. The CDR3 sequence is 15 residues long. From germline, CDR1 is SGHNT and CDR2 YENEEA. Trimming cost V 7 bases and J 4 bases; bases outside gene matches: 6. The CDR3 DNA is TGTGCCAGCATCCCTAGCGGGGGGCGTTACAATGAGCAGTTCTTC. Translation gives CASIPSGGRYNEQFF.

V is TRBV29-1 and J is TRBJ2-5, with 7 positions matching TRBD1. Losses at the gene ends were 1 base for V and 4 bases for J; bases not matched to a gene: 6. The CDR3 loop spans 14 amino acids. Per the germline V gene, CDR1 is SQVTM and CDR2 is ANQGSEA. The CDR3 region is CSVEGQGVGETQYF. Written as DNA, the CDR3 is TGCAGCGTTGAAGGACAGGGAGTGGGAGAGACCCAGTACTTC.

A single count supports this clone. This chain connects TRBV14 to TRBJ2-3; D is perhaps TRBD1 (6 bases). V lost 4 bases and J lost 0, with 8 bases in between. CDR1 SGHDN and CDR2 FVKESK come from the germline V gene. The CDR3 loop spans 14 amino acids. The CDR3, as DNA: TGTGCCAGCAGCCCAGGGGCTAGCACAGATACGCAGTATTTT. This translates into CASSPGASTDTQYF.

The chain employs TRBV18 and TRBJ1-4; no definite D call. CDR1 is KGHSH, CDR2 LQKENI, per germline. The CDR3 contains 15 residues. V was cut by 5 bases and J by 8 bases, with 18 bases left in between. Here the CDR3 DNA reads TGTGCCAGCTCAGACAAAACCTTCTTGGGCGAAAAACTGTTTTTT. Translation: CASSDKTFLGEKLFF. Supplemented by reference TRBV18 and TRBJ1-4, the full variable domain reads NAGVMQNPRHLVRRRGQEARLRCSPMKGHSHVYWYRQLPEEGLKFMVYLQKENIIDESGMPKERFSAEFPKEGPSILRIQQVVRGDSAAYFCASSDKTFLGEKLFFGSGTQLSVL.

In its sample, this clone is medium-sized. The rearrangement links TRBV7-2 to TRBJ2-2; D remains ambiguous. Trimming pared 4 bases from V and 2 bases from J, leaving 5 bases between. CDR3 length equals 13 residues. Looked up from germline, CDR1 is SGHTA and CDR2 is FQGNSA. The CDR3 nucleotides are TGTGCCAGCAGCTCAGATAACACCGGGGAGCTGTTTTTT. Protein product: CASSSDNTGELFF.

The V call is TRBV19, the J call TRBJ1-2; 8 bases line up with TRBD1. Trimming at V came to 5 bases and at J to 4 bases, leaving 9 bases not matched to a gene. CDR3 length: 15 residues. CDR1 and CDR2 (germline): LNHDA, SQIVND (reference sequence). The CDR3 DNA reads TGTGCCAGTAGTGGATGGCAGGGGGCTGGCTATGGCTACACCTTC. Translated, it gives CASSGWQGAGYGYTF.

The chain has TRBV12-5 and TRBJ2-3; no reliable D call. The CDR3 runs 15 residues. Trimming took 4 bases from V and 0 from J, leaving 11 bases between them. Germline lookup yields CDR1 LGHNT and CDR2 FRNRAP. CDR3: CASGSPEASTDTQYF. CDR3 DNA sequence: TGTGCTAGTGGTTCCCCCGAGGCTAGCACAGATACGCAGTATTTT.

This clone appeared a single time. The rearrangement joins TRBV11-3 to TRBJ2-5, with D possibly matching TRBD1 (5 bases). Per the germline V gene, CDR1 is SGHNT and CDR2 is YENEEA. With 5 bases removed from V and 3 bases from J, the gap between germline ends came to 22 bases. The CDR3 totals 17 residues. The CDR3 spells CASSRTAQRQFEETQYF. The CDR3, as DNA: TGTGCCAGCAGCCGAACCGCCCAACGACAGTTCGAAGAGACCCAGTACTTC.

CDR3 amino acids: CATSRDAAADEQYF. The CDR3 nucleotides read TGTGCCACCAGCAGAGACGCGGCCGCGGACGAGCAGTACTTC. The rearrangement joins TRBV15 to TRBJ2-7; D is undetermined. The length of the CDR3 is 14 residues. Germline-derived CDR1 and CDR2 are LNHNV and YYDKDF (reference sequence). The V and J ends lost 0 bases and 5 bases respectively, with 11 bases between them. Supplemented by reference TRBV15 and TRBJ2-7, the full variable domain reads DAMVIQNPRYQVTQFGKPVTLSCSQTLNHNVMYWYQQKSSQAPKLLFHYYDKDFNNEADTPDNFQSRRPNTSFCFLDIRSPGLGDTAMYLCATSRDAAADEQYFGPGTRLTVT.

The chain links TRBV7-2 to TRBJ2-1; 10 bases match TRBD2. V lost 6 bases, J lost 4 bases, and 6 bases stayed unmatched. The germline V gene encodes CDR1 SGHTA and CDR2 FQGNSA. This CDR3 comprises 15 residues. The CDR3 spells CASRSSGGLYNEQFF. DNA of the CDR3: TGTGCCAGCAGATCTAGCGGGGGCCTTTACAATGAGCAGTTCTTC.

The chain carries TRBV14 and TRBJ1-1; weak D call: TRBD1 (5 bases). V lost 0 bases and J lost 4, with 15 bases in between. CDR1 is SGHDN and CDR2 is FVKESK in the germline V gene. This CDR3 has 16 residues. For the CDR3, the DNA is TGTGCCAGCAGCCAAGAAGGAGGCAGGGAGGGCACTGAAGCTTTCTTT. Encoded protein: CASSQEGGREGTEAFF.

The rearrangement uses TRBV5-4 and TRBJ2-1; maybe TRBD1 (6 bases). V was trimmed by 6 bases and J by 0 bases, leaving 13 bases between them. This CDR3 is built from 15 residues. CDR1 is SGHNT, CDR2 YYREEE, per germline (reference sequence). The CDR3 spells CASKSQGSSYNEQFF. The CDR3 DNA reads TGTGCCAGCAAATCTCAGGGGAGCTCCTACAATGAGCAGTTCTTC.

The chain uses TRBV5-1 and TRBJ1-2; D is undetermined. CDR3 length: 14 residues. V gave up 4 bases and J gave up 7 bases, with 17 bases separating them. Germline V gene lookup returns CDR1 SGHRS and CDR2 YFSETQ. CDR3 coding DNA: TGCGCCAGCAGCCACGAGGATGGGATAGGTGGCTACACCTTC. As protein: CASSHEDGIGGYTF. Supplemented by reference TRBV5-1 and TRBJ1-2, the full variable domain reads KAGVTQTPRYLIKTRGQQVTLSCSPISGHRSVSWYQQTPGQGLQFLFEYFSETQRNKGNFPGRFSGRQFSNSRSEMNVSTLELGDSALYLCASSHEDGIGGYTFGSGTRLTVV.

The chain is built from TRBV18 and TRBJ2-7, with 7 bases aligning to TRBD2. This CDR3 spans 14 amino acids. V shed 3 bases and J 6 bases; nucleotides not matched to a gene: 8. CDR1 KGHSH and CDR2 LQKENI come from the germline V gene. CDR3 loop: CASSPPAGSGEQYF. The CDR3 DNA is TGTGCCAGCTCACCCCCAGCGGGGTCGGGCGAGCAGTACTTC. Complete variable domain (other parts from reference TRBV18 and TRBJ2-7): NAGVMQNPRHLVRRRGQEARLRCSPMKGHSHVYWYRQLPEEGLKFMVYLQKENIIDESGMPKERFSAEFPKEGPSILRIQQVVRGDSAAYFCASSPPAGSGEQYFGPGTRLTVT.

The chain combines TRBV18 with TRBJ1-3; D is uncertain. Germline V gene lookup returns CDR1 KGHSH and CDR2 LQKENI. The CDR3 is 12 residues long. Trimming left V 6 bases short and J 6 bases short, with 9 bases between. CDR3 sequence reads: CASSRQENTIYF. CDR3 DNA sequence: TGTGCCAGCTCTCGTCAAGAAAACACCATATATTTT.

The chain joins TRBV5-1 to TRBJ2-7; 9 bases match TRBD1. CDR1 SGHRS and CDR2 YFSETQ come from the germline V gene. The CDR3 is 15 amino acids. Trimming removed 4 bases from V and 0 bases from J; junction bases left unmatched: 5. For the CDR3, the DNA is TGCGCCAGCAGCCGGACAGGGGAGGTCTCCTACGAGCAGTACTTC. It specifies CASSRTGEVSYEQYF.

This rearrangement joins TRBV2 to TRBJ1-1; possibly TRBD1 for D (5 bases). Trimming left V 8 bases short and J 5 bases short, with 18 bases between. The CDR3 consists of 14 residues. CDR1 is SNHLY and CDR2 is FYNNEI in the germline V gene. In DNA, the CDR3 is TGTGCCAGCGGTGGGGGGTTGGGGTTTACTGAAGCTTTCTTT. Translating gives CASGGGLGFTEAFF.

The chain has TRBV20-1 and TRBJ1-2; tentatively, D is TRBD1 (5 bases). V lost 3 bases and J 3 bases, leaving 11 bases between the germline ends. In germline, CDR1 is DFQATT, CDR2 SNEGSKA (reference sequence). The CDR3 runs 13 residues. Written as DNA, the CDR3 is TGCAGTGCTAGTCGGGGCGGTGACTATGGCTACACCTTC. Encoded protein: CSASRGGDYGYTF.

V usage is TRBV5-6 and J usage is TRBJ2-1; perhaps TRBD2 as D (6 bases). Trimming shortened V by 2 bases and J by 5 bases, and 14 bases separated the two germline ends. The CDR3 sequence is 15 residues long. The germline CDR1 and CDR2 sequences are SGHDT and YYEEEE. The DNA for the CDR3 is TGTGCCAGCAGCTTTACGGGACTCTTTAACAATGAGCAGTTCTTC. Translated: CASSFTGLFNNEQFF.

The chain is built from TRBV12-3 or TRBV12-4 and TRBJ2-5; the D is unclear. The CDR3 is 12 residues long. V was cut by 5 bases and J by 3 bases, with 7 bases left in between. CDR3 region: CASSAREETQYF. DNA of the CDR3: TGTGCCAGCAGTGCCCGCGAAGAGACCCAGTACTTC.

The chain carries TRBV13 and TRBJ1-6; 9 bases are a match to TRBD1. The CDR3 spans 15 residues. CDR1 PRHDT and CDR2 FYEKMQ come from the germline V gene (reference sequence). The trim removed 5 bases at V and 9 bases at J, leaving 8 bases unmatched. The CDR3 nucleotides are TGTGCCAGCAGCATAATGACAGGGGGGGGTTCACCCCTCCACTTT. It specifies CASSIMTGGGSPLHF.

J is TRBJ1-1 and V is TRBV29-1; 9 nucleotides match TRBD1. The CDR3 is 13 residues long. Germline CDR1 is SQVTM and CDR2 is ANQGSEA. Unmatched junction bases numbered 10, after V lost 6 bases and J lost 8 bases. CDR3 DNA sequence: TGCAGCGTCTGGGCCCGGGACAGGGAAGAAGCTTTCTTT. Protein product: CSVWARDREEAFF.

CDR3 region: CASSYHNQETQYF. CDR3 in DNA: TGTGCCAGCAGTTACCACAACCAAGAGACCCAGTACTTC. This rearrangement joins TRBV6-6 to TRBJ2-5; D remains unclear. The CDR3 runs 13 residues. Germline V gene data show CDR1 as MNHNY and CDR2 as SVGAGI (reference sequence). V lost 2 bases, J lost 0 bases, and 4 bases lay in between.

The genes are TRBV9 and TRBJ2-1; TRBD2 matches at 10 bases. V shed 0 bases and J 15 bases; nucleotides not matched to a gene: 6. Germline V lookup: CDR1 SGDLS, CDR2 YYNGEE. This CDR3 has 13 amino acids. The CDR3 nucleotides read TGTGCCAGCAGCGTAGCAGCGGGGGGGCAGCGGTTCTTC. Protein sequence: CASSVAAGGQRFF.

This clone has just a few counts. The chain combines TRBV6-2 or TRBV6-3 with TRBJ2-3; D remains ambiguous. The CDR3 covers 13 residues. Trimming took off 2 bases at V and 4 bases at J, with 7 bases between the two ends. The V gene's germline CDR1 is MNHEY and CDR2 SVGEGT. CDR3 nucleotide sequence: TGTGCCAGCAGTTACGGGTTGGCAGATACGCAGTATTTT. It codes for CASSYGLADTQYF.

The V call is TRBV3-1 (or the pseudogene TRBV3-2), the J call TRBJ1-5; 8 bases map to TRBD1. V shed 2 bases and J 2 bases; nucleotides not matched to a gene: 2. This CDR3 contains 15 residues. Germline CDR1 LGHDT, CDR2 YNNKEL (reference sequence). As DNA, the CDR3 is TGTGCCAGCAGCCAACAGACAGGGGGCAATCAGCCCCAGCATTTT. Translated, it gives CASSQQTGGNQPQHF.